The 14 T cell receptor beta chains below all came from one sample that was sequenced in a study of T cell responses to AZD1222 COVID-19 vaccine. Only in-frame clones appear in the TCRdb table, and some are missing; sequencing was by immunoSEQ multiplex PCR. The data contain 100,000 to 120,000 clones, around 84% of them seen just once; the ten biggest clones take up 3% to 3.5%. Material: peripheral blood, obtained on day 0 of AZD1222 vaccination. The origin of the receptors is an adult in good health.

Comment on this clone: Mismatch with germline at one junction end may stem from a read error. The chain recombines TRBV6-5 with TRBJ1-2; 9 bases agree with TRBD1. In germline, CDR1 is MNHEY, CDR2 SVGAGI. The CDR3 has 15 amino acids. The DNA for the CDR3 is TGTGCCAACAGTTACTATACAGGGGGCAGACTTGGCTACACCTTC. Its protein product is CANSYYTGGRLGYTF.

This chain uses TRBV6-5 with TRBJ2-3; D call uncertain. CDR1 MNHEY and CDR2 SVGAGI come from the germline V gene. The CDR3 extends over 13 amino acids. Trimming removed 6 bases at V and 6 bases at J, with 13 bases between. CDR3 amino acids: CASRTSSADTQYF. The CDR3 DNA reads as TGTGCCAGCAGAACGTCCTCGGCGGATACGCAGTATTTT.

The genes are TRBV28 and TRBJ2-7; 8 nucleotides line up with TRBD1. The CDR3 consists of 15 residues. From germline, CDR1 is MDHEN and CDR2 SYDVKM. The junction had 3 bases not matched to a gene; V was cut back by 2 bases and J by 0 bases. CDR3 amino acids: CASSLPTGGSYEQYF. DNA of the CDR3: TGTGCCAGCAGTTTACCCACAGGGGGCTCCTACGAGCAGTACTTC.

The chain has TRBV2 and TRBJ2-7; 14 bases map to TRBD2. The CDR3 contains 15 residues. The junction had 2 bases not matched to a gene; V was cut back by 3 bases and J by 4 bases. The germline V gene encodes CDR1 SNHLY and CDR2 FYNNEI. The CDR3 coding sequence is TGTGCCAGCAGTGACGGACTAGCGGGGGGTTACGAGCAGTACTTC. Translating it yields CASSDGLAGGYEQYF.

The rearrangement uses TRBV6-5 and TRBJ2-7, with D tentatively TRBD1 or TRBD2 (5 bases each). CDR3 size: 14 residues. Germline V gives CDR1 MNHEY, CDR2 SVGAGI. The V gene lost 5 bases and the J gene lost 7 bases, with 18 bases spanning the gap. The CDR3, as DNA: TGTGCCAGCAGTCCAGGGACCGGGGCCCGAGAGCAGTACTTC. It translates to CASSPGTGAREQYF.

The CDR3 loop is CASSQGTGARLNTEAFF. The CDR3, as DNA: TGCGCCAGCAGCCAAGGGACAGGGGCGAGACTGAACACTGAAGCTTTCTTT. The chain links TRBV4-1 to TRBJ1-1; TRBD1 aligns across 9 bases. The CDR3 has 17 amino acids. Germline V CDR1 and CDR2: MGHRA, YSYEKL. V lost 1 base, J lost 0 bases, and 6 bases stayed unmatched.

The count of this clone is one. The chain joins TRBV5-6 to TRBJ1-6; no clear D gene. This CDR3 is built from 13 residues. V gave up 2 bases and J gave up 10 bases, with 10 bases separating them. Germline V lookup: CDR1 SGHDT, CDR2 YYEEEE. As DNA, the CDR3 is TGTGCCAGCAGCTTTTTTTCTGGGTCACCCCTCCACTTT. This gives the protein CASSFFSGSPLHF. The full variable domain, completed using reference TRBV5-6 and TRBJ1-6, is DAGVTQSPTHLIKTRGQQVTLRCSPKSGHDTVSWYQQALGQGPQFIFQYYEEEERQRGNFPDRFSGHQFPNYSSELNVNALLLGDSALYLCASSFFSGSPLHFGNGTRLTVT.

The chain joins TRBV4-2 to TRBJ1-5, with TRBD1 as a possible D gene (5 bases). The CDR3 length is 16 residues. CDR1 LGHNA and CDR2 YNFKEQ come from the germline V gene. The ends were cut back, 0 bases at V and 2 bases at J, with 11 bases in the middle. The CDR3 here is CASSQDTGGGNQPQHF. Here the CDR3 DNA reads TGTGCCAGCAGCCAAGATACGGGGGGGGGCAATCAGCCCCAGCATTTT.

This clone is judged medium-sized. V is TRBV3-1 (or the pseudogene TRBV3-2) and J is TRBJ2-7, with D possibly TRBD1 on 6 matching bases. This CDR3 comprises 13 residues. Germline lookup yields CDR1 LGHDT and CDR2 YNNKEL (reference sequence). Between the trimmed V and J ends, which lost 2 bases and 6 bases, there was a span of 11 bases. CDR3 amino acids: CASSQMTGGEQYF. CDR3 in DNA: TGTGCCAGCAGCCAAATGACAGGAGGCGAGCAGTACTTC.

The chain combines TRBV30 with TRBJ1-3, with D tentatively TRBD1 (5 bases). V shed 3 bases and J shed 1 base, with 10 bases lying between them. CDR1 and CDR2 (germline): GTSNPN, SVGIG (reference sequence). The CDR3 loop spans 14 amino acids. CDR3: CAWSGQGSGNTIYF. DNA for the CDR3: TGTGCCTGGAGCGGGCAGGGTTCTGGAAACACCATATATTTT.

J is TRBJ2-5 and V is TRBV5-1, with a possible D match to TRBD2 (6 bases). Trimming stripped 0 bases from V and 5 bases from J, with 14 bases between. The CDR3 has 15 residues. The germline V gene has CDR1 SGHRS and CDR2 YFSETQ. The CDR3 is CASSLAGVAQETQYF. CDR3 sequence (DNA): TGCGCCAGCAGCTTGGCGGGGGTTGCGCAGGAGACCCAGTACTTC.

The V call is TRBV30, the J call TRBJ2-7; 7 nucleotides line up with TRBD1. The CDR3 length is 12 residues. V lost 8 bases, J lost 3 bases, and 7 bases stayed unmatched. Germline V CDR1 and CDR2: GTSNPN, SVGIG (reference sequence). The CDR3 reads CAVSGQFYEQYF. The DNA of the CDR3 is TGTGCCGTATCGGGACAGTTCTACGAGCAGTACTTC.

This chain uses TRBV20-1 with TRBJ2-7; TRBD2 aligns across 12 bases. This CDR3 has 15 amino acids. V shed 3 bases, J shed 1 base, and the junction held 4 bases outside the gene matches. Germline values: CDR1 DFQATT, CDR2 SNEGSKA (reference sequence). The CDR3 spells CSASPGTSGSYEQYF. The CDR3 DNA follows: TGCAGTGCTAGTCCCGGGACTAGCGGGTCCTACGAGCAGTACTTC.

The J gene is TRBJ2-7, the V gene TRBV5-8; 9 positions match TRBD1. Losses at the gene ends were 6 bases for V and 7 bases for J; bases not matched to a gene: 14. CDR1 is SGHTS and CDR2 is YDEGEE in the germline V gene. The CDR3 sequence is 15 residues long. CDR3 residues: CASNPSGTGWWEQYF. For the CDR3, the DNA is TGTGCCAGCAACCCATCCGGGACAGGGTGGTGGGAGCAGTACTTC. The complete variable domain, with remaining parts taken from reference TRBV5-8 and TRBJ2-7, reads EAGVTQSPTHLIKTRGQQATLRCSPISGHTSVYWYQQALGLGLQFLLWYDEGEERNRGNFPPRFSGRQFPNYSSELNVNALELEDSALYLCASNPSGTGWWEQYFGPGTRLTVT.